The 18 T cell receptor beta chains reported below all come from one sample, sequenced in a study of cytomegalovirus exposure and HLA in healthy donors. PCR used 60 Vbeta primers and 13 Jbeta primers. The repertoire was sequenced with immunoSEQ multiplex PCR; TCRdb's copy has only in-frame clones and lacks some. The sample has approximately 210,000 clones, approximately 80% seen once. Sequencing input: PBMCs. The source is a woman aged 40 to 50 in good health and CMV-seronegative.

The chain has TRBV19 and TRBJ2-5; TRBD1 agrees at 10 bases. The CDR3 contains 13 residues. Germline loops: CDR1 LNHDA, CDR2 SQIVND (reference sequence). V was pared by 10 bases and J by 3 bases, with 5 bases of the junction left unmatched. CDR3: CATRDRGKETQYF. The CDR3 bases are TGTGCCACCAGGGACAGGGGAAAAGAGACCCAGTACTTC.

The V call is TRBV9, the J call TRBJ1-2; 9 bases are a match to TRBD1. This CDR3 is built from 13 residues. Germline V gene data show CDR1 as SGDLS and CDR2 as YYNGEE. J lost 5 bases, V lost 8 bases, and 7 bases had no gene match. The DNA of the CDR3 is TGTGCCAGTACACAGGGGGCTTGGTATGGCTACACCTTC. Its translation: CASTQGAWYGYTF.

This clone came up once. The rearrangement uses TRBV9 and TRBJ2-5, with D possibly matching TRBD1 (6 bases). This CDR3 is 15 amino acids long. CDR1 and CDR2 from the germline V gene are SGDLS and YYNGEE. Trimming cost V 0 bases and J 4 bases, with 13 bases left between them. CDR3 protein: CASSVGTEPGETQYF. For the CDR3, the DNA is TGTGCCAGCAGCGTAGGGACAGAACCAGGAGAGACCCAGTACTTC.

This chain links TRBV7-2 with TRBJ1-5, with a tentative D call TRBD1 (5 bases). V was pared by 5 bases and J by 4 bases, with 15 bases between. Germline V gives CDR1 SGHTA, CDR2 FQGNSA. This CDR3 comprises 15 residues. The DNA for the CDR3 is TGTGCCAGCAGCGCCCAGGGTGGGGTAAATCAGCCCCAGCATTTT. Amino acids: CASSAQGGVNQPQHF. Using reference TRBV7-2 and TRBJ1-5 for the parts outside the CDR3, the full variable domain is GAGVSQSPSNKVTEKGKDVELRCDPISGHTALYWYRQSLGQGLEFLIYFQGNSAPDKSGLPSDRFSAERTGGSVSTLTIQRTQQEDSAVYLCASSAQGGVNQPQHFGDGTRLSIL.

This CDR3 is CASSLRADGSNTGELFF. CDR3 coding DNA: TGTGCCAGCAGCTTGAGGGCGGACGGGAGTAACACCGGGGAGCTGTTTTTT. The J gene is TRBJ2-2, the V gene TRBV13, with TRBD2 as a possible D gene (6 bases). Germline lookup yields CDR1 PRHDT and CDR2 FYEKMQ (reference sequence). Trimming left V 3 bases short and J 2 bases short, with 16 bases between. The CDR3 consists of 17 residues.

This clone came up a few times. This chain joins TRBV2 and TRBJ2-3; 9 positions agree with TRBD1. V gave up 8 bases and J gave up 0 bases; unmatched junction bases: 6. The CDR3 totals 15 residues. Germline V CDR1 and CDR2: SNHLY, FYNNEI. The CDR3 sequence: CASLRGQGSTDTQYF. DNA for the CDR3: TGTGCCAGCCTCCGGGGACAGGGAAGCACAGATACGCAGTATTTT.

The J gene is TRBJ1-2, the V gene TRBV6-5; D ambiguous. In germline, CDR1 is MNHEY, CDR2 SVGAGI. Deletions cut 0 bases from V and 5 bases from J, with 7 bases between. The CDR3 has 13 residues. The CDR3 loop reads CASSYSMEYGYTF. The CDR3 DNA reads as TGTGCCAGCAGTTACTCGATGGAGTATGGCTACACCTTC.

The V gene is TRBV7-2, the J gene TRBJ2-7, with TRBD1 identical over 9 bases. The CDR3 totals 15 residues. The V gene end was trimmed by 7 bases and the J gene end by 2 bases; junction bases not matched to a gene: 9. Germline lookup yields CDR1 SGHTA and CDR2 FQGNSA. The CDR3 DNA follows: TGTGCCAGCAACAGCCCGGACAGGGGTACCTACGAGCAGTACGTC. Protein sequence: CASNSPDRGTYEQYV.

DNA of the CDR3: TGTGCCAGCAGCTTGTATGGGGGGTTCACTGAAGCTTTCTTT. This translates into CASSLYGGFTEAFF. This chain joins TRBV5-4 and TRBJ1-1, with D perhaps matching TRBD1 (5 bases). This CDR3 is built from 14 residues. The germline V and J ends were trimmed by 1 base and 4 bases, with 11 bases remaining between them. Germline loops: CDR1 SGHNT, CDR2 YYREEE (reference sequence).

V and J are TRBV7-3 and TRBJ2-1, with 11 bases identical to TRBD2. J was trimmed by 9 bases and V by 2 bases; bases with no gene match: 6. Germline V gene data show CDR1 as SGHTA and CDR2 as FQGTGA. This CDR3 spans 15 amino acids. The DNA of the CDR3 is TGTGCCAGCAGCTTACGCCTAGCGGGAGGTGGTGAGCAGTTCTTC. Encoded protein: CASSLRLAGGGEQFF. Drawing the rest from reference TRBV7-3 and TRBJ2-1, the complete variable domain is GAGVSQTPSNKVTEKGKYVELRCDPISGHTALYWYRQSLGQGPEFLIYFQGTGAADDSGLPNDRFFAVRPEGSVSTLKIQRTERGDSAVYLCASSLRLAGGGEQFFGPGTRLTVL.

There are a few counts of this clone. The chain combines TRBV4-3 with TRBJ2-3, with D possibly TRBD1 on 5 matching bases. Germline V gene lookup returns CDR1 LGHNA and CDR2 YSLEER. V was pared by 1 base and J by 4 bases, with 15 bases between. The CDR3 runs to 16 residues. CDR3 in DNA: TGCGCCAGCAGCCAAGGGGTCAGGGCAATGTCAGATACGCAGTATTTT. This translates into CASSQGVRAMSDTQYF.

The chain combines TRBV5-1 with TRBJ2-7; 12 bases are shared with TRBD2. V was clipped by 0 bases and J by 6 bases; unmatched bases: 7. The CDR3 length is 16 residues. CDR1 and CDR2 (germline): SGHRS, YFSETQ. In DNA form, the CDR3 reads TGCGCCAGCAGCTTGGCCCTAGCGGGAGGGCCACCCGAGCAGTACTTC. It encodes CASSLALAGGPPEQYF.

V gene TRBV4-2 combines with J gene TRBJ2-7; the match to TRBD2 covers 7 bases. The CDR3 runs to 17 residues. Germline trimming cut 1 base from V and 3 bases from J; bases unmatched to any gene: 12. Germline values: CDR1 LGHNA, CDR2 YNFKEQ. The CDR3: CASSQAGGSPSFYEQYF. The CDR3 bases are TGTGCCAGCAGCCAAGCCGGCGGGAGCCCCTCATTCTACGAGCAGTACTTC.

The chain joins TRBV6-1 to TRBJ1-6; 10 bases align to TRBD1. The CDR3 consists of 14 residues. Trimming took 5 bases from V and 10 from J; bases not matched to a gene: 5. Germline loops: CDR1 MNHNS, CDR2 SASEGT. The chain's CDR3 is CASSFDRGQSPLHF. CDR3 nucleotides: TGTGCCAGCAGTTTCGACAGGGGGCAGTCACCCCTCCACTTT.

This clone was found once. The rearrangement joins TRBV5-1 to TRBJ1-1, with 8 bases matching TRBD1. This CDR3 contains 14 residues. V lost 5 bases, J lost 5 bases, and 8 bases stayed unmatched. In germline, CDR1 is SGHRS, CDR2 YFSETQ. In DNA, the CDR3 is TGCGCCAGCAGAGTGGACAGGGAGCAGACTGAAGCTTTCTTT. Translation: CASRVDREQTEAFF.

This sequence joins TRBV10-3 and TRBJ2-5; 13 bases map to TRBD2. CDR3 length equals 18 residues. Germline V gives CDR1 ENHRY, CDR2 SYGVKD. Trimming removed 0 bases from V and 5 bases from J; junction bases left unmatched: 9. CDR3 DNA: TGTGCCATCAGTGAGTCTAGGGGACTAGCGGGACAAACGGAGACCCAGTACTTC. Residues: CAISESRGLAGQTETQYF.

The V gene is TRBV30, the J gene TRBJ1-2; D uncertain. The CDR3 consists of 13 residues. Germline V CDR1 and CDR2: GTSNPN, SVGIG (reference sequence). Trimming stripped 0 bases from V and 2 bases from J, with 7 bases between. The CDR3 bases are TGTGCCTGGAGTGTACGAGAGAACTATGGCTACACCTTC. Its protein product is CAWSVRENYGYTF.

This chain joins TRBV19 and TRBJ1-2; D perhaps matches TRBD1 (5 bases). Germline V gives CDR1 LNHDA, CDR2 SQIVND (reference sequence). This CDR3 is 14 amino acids long. V was shortened by 3 bases and J by 2 bases, with 10 bases between the two germline ends. This chain's CDR3 is CASSIGPGNYGYTF. DNA for the CDR3: TGTGCCAGTAGTATCGGACCAGGGAACTATGGCTACACCTTC.